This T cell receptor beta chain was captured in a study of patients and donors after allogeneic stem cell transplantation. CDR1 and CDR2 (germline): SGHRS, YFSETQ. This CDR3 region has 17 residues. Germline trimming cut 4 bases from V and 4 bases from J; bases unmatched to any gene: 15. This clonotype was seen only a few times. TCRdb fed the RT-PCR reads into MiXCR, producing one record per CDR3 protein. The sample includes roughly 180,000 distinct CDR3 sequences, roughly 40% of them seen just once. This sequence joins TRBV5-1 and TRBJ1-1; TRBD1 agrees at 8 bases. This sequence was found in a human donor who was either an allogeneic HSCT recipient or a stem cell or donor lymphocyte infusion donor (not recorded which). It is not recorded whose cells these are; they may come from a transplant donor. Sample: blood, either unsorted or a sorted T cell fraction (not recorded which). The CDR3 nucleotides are TGCGCCAGCAGCCCCATTATCCAGGGGGCTGGGGGCACTGAAGCTTTCTTT. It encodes CASSPIIQGAGGTEAFF. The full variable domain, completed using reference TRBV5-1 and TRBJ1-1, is KAGVTQTPRYLIKTRGQQVTLSCSPISGHRSVSWYQQTPGQGLQFLFEYFSETQRNKGNFPGRFSGRQFSNSRSEMNVSTLELGDSALYLCASSPIIQGAGGTEAFFGQGTRLTVV.